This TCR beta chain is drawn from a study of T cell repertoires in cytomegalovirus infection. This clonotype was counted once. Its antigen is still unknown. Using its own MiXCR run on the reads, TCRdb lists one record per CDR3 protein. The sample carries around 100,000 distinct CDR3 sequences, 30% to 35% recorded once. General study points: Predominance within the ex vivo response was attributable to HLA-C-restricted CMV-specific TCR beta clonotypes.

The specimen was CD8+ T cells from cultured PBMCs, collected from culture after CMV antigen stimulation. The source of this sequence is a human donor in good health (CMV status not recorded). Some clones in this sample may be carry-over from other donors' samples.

The CDR3 bases are TGTGCCAGCAGTTCCACGTTAGAAGCTACCTATGGCTACACCTTC. It translates to CASSSTLEATYGYTF. This sequence joins TRBV27 and TRBJ1-2; D not resolved. This CDR3 is 15 amino acids long. CDR1 and CDR2 (germline): MNHEY, SMNVEV (reference sequence). Trimming stripped 4 bases from V and 4 bases from J, with 16 bases between.